This T cell receptor beta chain was found in a study of CD8+ T cells in alopecia areata. This sample's treatment: oral pan-JAK inhibitor, 5-10 mg twice daily. CDR1 is GTSNPN and CDR2 is SVGIG in the germline V gene (reference sequence). Trimming left V 3 bases short and J 12 bases short, with 21 bases between. This CDR3 spans 13 amino acids. Note on this clone: The antigen is not known.

Study conclusions and caveats: Tofacitinib yielded significantly lower scalp clonality and fewer expanded CD8+ clones among the top 100.

cDNA prepared by RNA extraction and subsequent reverse transcription served as the template for sequencing. Here immunoSEQ multiplex PCR was the method, and the copy in TCRdb shows in-frame clones only, minus some. The data show 150,000 to 200,000 clones, about three fifths seen once. The sequence was obtained from a human donor with alopecia areata. The chain combines TRBV30 with TRBJ2-7; D is tentatively TRBD1 or TRBD2 (5 bases each). Sequenced material: CD4+ T cells sorted from blood, taken at week 24, from a patient treated with tofacitinib. The chain's CDR3 is CAWRRWDGRSVYF. Here the CDR3 DNA reads TGTGCCTGGAGGAGATGGGACGGACGGTCGGTGTACTTC.